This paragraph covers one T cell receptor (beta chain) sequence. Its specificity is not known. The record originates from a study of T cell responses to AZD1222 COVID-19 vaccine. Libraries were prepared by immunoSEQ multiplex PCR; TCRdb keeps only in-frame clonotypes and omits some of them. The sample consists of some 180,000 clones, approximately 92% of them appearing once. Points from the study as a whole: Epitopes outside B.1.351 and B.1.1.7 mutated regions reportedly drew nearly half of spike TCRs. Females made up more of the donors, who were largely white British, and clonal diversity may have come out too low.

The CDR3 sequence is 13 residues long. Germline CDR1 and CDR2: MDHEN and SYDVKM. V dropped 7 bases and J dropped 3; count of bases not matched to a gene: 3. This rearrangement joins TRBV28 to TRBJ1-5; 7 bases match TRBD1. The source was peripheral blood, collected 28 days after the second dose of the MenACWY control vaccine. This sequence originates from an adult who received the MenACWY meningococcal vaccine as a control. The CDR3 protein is CASIGGPNQPQHF. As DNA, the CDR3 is TGTGCCAGCATAGGGGGCCCCAATCAGCCCCAGCATTTT.